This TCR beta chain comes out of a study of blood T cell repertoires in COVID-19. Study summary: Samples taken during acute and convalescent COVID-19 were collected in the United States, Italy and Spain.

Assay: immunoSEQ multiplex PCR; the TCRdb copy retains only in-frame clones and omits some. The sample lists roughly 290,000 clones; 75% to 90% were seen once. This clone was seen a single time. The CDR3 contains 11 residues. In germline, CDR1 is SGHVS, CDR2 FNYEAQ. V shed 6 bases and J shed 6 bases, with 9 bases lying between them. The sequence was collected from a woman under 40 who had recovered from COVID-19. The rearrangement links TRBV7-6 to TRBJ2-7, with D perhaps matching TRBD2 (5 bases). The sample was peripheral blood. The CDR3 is CASRSGSEQYF. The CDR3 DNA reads TGTGCCAGCAGGTCGGGGTCCGAGCAGTACTTC.